Below, 13 T cell receptor beta chains from the same sample are listed, as sequenced in a study of neurological immune-mediated disorders. From the 5' RACE reads, TCRdb called clonotypes with MiXCR, one entry per CDR3 protein. This sample has 70,000 to 90,000 distinct CDR3 sequences; about 5% occur once, and the top ten carry 2.2%. The sample was PBMCs. Source of these receptors: a woman under 40 with multiple sclerosis.

The rearrangement joins TRBV7-8 to TRBJ2-1; a possible D gene is TRBD2 (6 bases). The CDR3 consists of 17 residues. Germline lookup yields CDR1 SGHVS and CDR2 FQNEAQ. The V end was cut by 5 bases, the J end by 3 bases, with 20 bases between. CDR3: CASSPRDDRIIYNEQFF. The CDR3 coding sequence is TGTGCCAGCAGCCCGCGGGATGACCGAATAATCTACAATGAGCAGTTCTTC.

Ten or more counts support this clonotype. The chain carries TRBV18 and TRBJ1-5, with a possible D match to TRBD1 (6 bases). The length of the CDR3 is 13 residues. The V gene lost 5 bases and the J gene lost 4 bases, with 9 bases spanning the gap. The germline V gene has CDR1 KGHSH and CDR2 LQKENI. In DNA form, the CDR3 reads TGTGCCAGCTCATGGCAGGGGAATCAGCCCCAGCATTTT. This sequence encodes CASSWQGNQPQHF. Filled out from reference TRBV18 and TRBJ1-5, the complete variable domain reads NAGVMQNPRHLVRRRGQEARLRCSPMKGHSHVYWYRQLPEEGLKFMVYLQKENIIDESGMPKERFSAEFPKEGPSILRIQQVVRGDSAAYFCASSWQGNQPQHFGDGTRLSIL.

This clonotype was seen ten or more times. The V gene is TRBV18, the J gene TRBJ1-3; unclear D gene. Germline CDR1 is KGHSH and CDR2 is LQKENI. The V end lost 2 bases, the J end lost 0 bases, and 11 bases lay between the germline ends. The CDR3 sequence is 16 residues long. The CDR3 DNA follows: TGTGCCAGCTCACCATTCGACGGCTCCTCTGGAAACACCATATATTTT. It is translated as CASSPFDGSSGNTIYF.

This clonotype has at least ten counts. The V and J genes are TRBV10-2 and TRBJ2-7; unclear D gene. The germline V gene encodes CDR1 WSHSY and CDR2 SAAADI. This CDR3 is 13 amino acids long. V lost 2 bases to trimming and J lost 5 bases, with 10 bases between them. Here the CDR3 DNA reads TGCGCCAGCAGTGAGCGGCTAGTTAACGAGCAGTACGTC. Residues: CASSERLVNEQYV.

At least ten counts were recorded for this clonotype. CDR3 in amino acids: CASSDRLDNEQFF. CDR3 in DNA: TGTGCCAGCAGTGACAGGTTAGACAATGAGCAGTTCTTC. The chain couples TRBV2 to TRBJ2-1; D is unclear. V lost 3 bases to trimming and J lost 5 bases, with 8 bases between them. The CDR3 covers 13 residues. Germline-derived CDR1 and CDR2 are SNHLY and FYNNEI.

This clonotype was picked up a small number of times. The V and J genes are TRBV20-1 and TRBJ1-4; possibly TRBD1 for D (5 bases). This CDR3 region has 15 residues. V was pared by 3 bases and J by 5 bases, with 16 bases between. Germline-derived CDR1 and CDR2 are DFQATT and SNEGSKA (reference sequence). CDR3 coding DNA: TGCAGTGCTAGCTGGTTCGGGCAGGGAAATGAAAAACTGTTTTTT. Protein sequence: CSASWFGQGNEKLFF.

This clonotype came up many times. The rearrangement uses TRBV10-3 and TRBJ2-2; possible D gene TRBD2, 6 bases. The CDR3 has 15 amino acids. Germline loops: CDR1 ENHRY, CDR2 SYGVKD. Trimming left V 4 bases short and J 3 bases short, with 12 bases between. Here the CDR3 DNA reads TGTGCCATCAGTGGGGGTAGCGGAGACACCGGGGAGCTGTTTTTT. It yields the protein CAISGGSGDTGELFF.

This clonotype showed up just a few times. This chain connects TRBV5-1 to TRBJ2-7, with no clear D. This CDR3 comprises 12 residues. Germline V CDR1 and CDR2: SGHRS, YFSETQ. Trimming cost V 3 bases and J 6 bases, with 10 bases left between them. This CDR3 reads CASSSRPLEQYF. The CDR3 coding sequence is TGCGCCAGCAGCTCCCGGCCCCTCGAGCAGTACTTC.

There are a few counts of this clonotype. V usage is TRBV20-1 and J usage is TRBJ2-5; D may match TRBD1 or TRBD2 (6 bases each). There are 15 residues in the CDR3. V was cut by 0 bases and J by 5 bases, with 16 bases left in between. Per germline, CDR1 DFQATT and CDR2 SNEGSKA (reference sequence). The DNA of the CDR3 is TGCAGTGCTAGAGATTGGGGGCAGGGGAGGGAGACCCAGTACTTC. This translates into CSARDWGQGRETQYF.

This clonotype was picked up many times. The rearrangement uses TRBV20-1 and TRBJ1-2; D is unclear. This CDR3 has 15 amino acids. The germline V gene encodes CDR1 DFQATT and CDR2 SNEGSKA (reference sequence). V dropped 1 base and J dropped 6 bases, with 18 bases sitting between them. The CDR3 nucleotides are TGCAGTGCTAGAGTATCGTTAGGAGCAGCACATGGCTACACCTTC. Its protein is CSARVSLGAAHGYTF.

As for this clonotype: This may stem from a read error, because a much larger clone lies one nucleotide away. Here the CDR3 DNA reads TGCAGTGACAGGTTTAGTCTCTACAATGAGCAGTTCTTC. This gives the protein CSDRFSLYNEQFF. J is TRBJ2-1 and V is TRBV20-1; a possible D gene is TRBD1 (5 bases). The CDR3 sequence is 13 residues long. Trimming took 7 bases from V and 3 from J, leaving 13 bases between them. Germline-derived CDR1 and CDR2 are DFQATT and SNEGSKA (reference sequence).

The chain couples TRBV7-9 to TRBJ2-1; 7 bases align to TRBD2. J was trimmed by 10 bases and V by 2 bases; bases with no gene match: 14. The CDR3 extends over 16 amino acids. Germline CDR1 SEHNR, CDR2 FQNEAQ (reference sequence). CDR3 amino acids: CASSLYGGSAPGEQFF. In DNA form, the CDR3 reads TGTGCCAGCAGCTTATACGGCGGGAGTGCACCGGGGGAGCAGTTCTTC.

The rearrangement joins TRBV20-1 to TRBJ2-5, with 10 bases identical to TRBD1. The CDR3 contains 15 residues. Germline V gives CDR1 DFQATT, CDR2 SNEGSKA (reference sequence). The trim removed 6 bases at V and 5 bases at J, leaving 12 bases unmatched. The chain's CDR3 is CSASLTGTGAETQYF. DNA for the CDR3: TGCAGTGCCTCACTTACCGGGACAGGGGCCGAGACCCAGTACTTC.